This is a list of T cell receptor beta chains from one sample in a study of blood T cell repertoires in COVID-19. The assay was immunoSEQ multiplex PCR, and TCRdb's table has in-frame clones only and misses some. The repertoire holds 150,000 to 200,000 clones, roughly 85% seen once, with 11% in the top ten. The sample taken for sequencing was peripheral blood. The receptors derive from a human donor with active or convalescent COVID-19. The donor label of this sample is uncertain. The conserved cysteine and the conserved F or W are not part of the CDR3 here.

v_call: TRBV19; cdr3_aa: ASSVGQGVYNEQF
v_call: TRBV6-5; cdr3_aa: ASRLDRGNTIY
v_call: TRBV5-1; cdr3_aa: ASSLGGRGSTNEKLF
v_call: TRBV4-1; cdr3_aa: ASSQGNARSGGYT
v_call: TRBV24-1; cdr3_aa: ATSGGGTTEVTQY
v_call: TRBV6-6; cdr3_aa: ASRPTGSYNSPLH
v_call: TRBV5-4; cdr3_aa: ASSLEWTSGITF
v_call: TRBV24-1; cdr3_aa: ATSDTRTGLKETQY
v_call: TRBV30; cdr3_aa: AWSVTNGEQF
v_call: TRBV5-1; cdr3_aa: ASSLGRQGFGYT
v_call: TRBV10-3; cdr3_aa: AIRDRVGSGYT
v_call: TRBV3-1/TRBV3-2; cdr3_aa: ASSRTGGAEYEQY